Below are 32 T cell receptor beta chains sequenced from a single sample in a study of post-analysis software for immune sequencing data. Whole-study findings and limits: When patients were compared with controls, 4 or 5 TRBV segments were more frequent, TRBV5-6, TRBV5-1 and TRBV20-1 among them.

Their cognate antigens are unknown. Unique molecular identifiers were present in the TCR beta cDNA libraries. TCRdb passed the PCR reads through MiXCR, listing each CDR3 protein once. The table lists roughly 650,000 distinct CDR3 sequences, approximately 59% of them singletons, with approximately 11% in the top ten. The sequenced material came from blood. All receptors derive from a girl under 10 years old with multiple sclerosis.

There are a few counts of this clonotype. The V call is TRBV5-4, the J call TRBJ1-2; no firm D call. The CDR3 length is 12 residues. V dropped 3 bases and J dropped 7 bases, with 10 bases sitting between them. Germline V lookup: CDR1 SGHNT, CDR2 YYREEE (reference sequence). The DNA for the CDR3 is TGTGCCAGCAGCTCCCTATCAGCTGGCTACACCTTC. As protein: CASSSLSAGYTF.

The rearrangement links TRBV10-3 to TRBJ2-3, with 14 bases lining up with TRBD2. Trimming cost V 4 bases and J 4 bases; bases outside gene matches: 4. The germline V gene has CDR1 ENHRY and CDR2 SYGVKD. CDR3 size: 16 residues. This chain's CDR3 is CAISGRLAGGADTQYF. CDR3 nucleotide sequence: TGTGCCATCAGTGGACGACTAGCGGGAGGGGCAGATACGCAGTATTTT.

The V and J genes are TRBV4-1 and TRBJ2-7; a weak D match, TRBD1 (6 bases). Germline CDR1 and CDR2: MGHRA and YSYEKL. V lost 1 base and J 3 bases, leaving 13 bases between the germline ends. This CDR3 region has 15 residues. Here the CDR3 DNA reads TGCGCCAGCAGCCAAGTGAAGGGGGACAACTACGAGCAGTACTTC. Translation gives CASSQVKGDNYEQYF.

The gene calls are TRBV20-1 and TRBJ2-7, with 9 bases that match TRBD1. After removal of 5 bases from V and 0 bases from J, the junction contained 5 bases not matched to a gene. The length of the CDR3 is 14 residues. Per the germline V gene, CDR1 is DFQATT and CDR2 is SNEGSKA (reference sequence). In nucleotides, the CDR3 is TGCAGTGCTGACAGACAGGGGGTCTCCTACGAGCAGTACTTC. It specifies CSADRQGVSYEQYF.

The chain recombines TRBV7-8 with TRBJ2-3, with 12 nucleotides matching TRBD2. CDR1 is SGHVS and CDR2 is FQNEAQ in the germline V gene. This CDR3 is built from 17 residues. J gave up 4 bases and V 3 bases, and 8 bases lay outside the gene matches. The CDR3 loop reads CASSFQTSGSISDTQYF. For the CDR3, the DNA is TGTGCCAGCAGCTTTCAGACTAGCGGGAGTATCTCAGATACGCAGTATTTT.

The table lists this clonotype with a few counts. The chain carries TRBV9 and TRBJ1-5; tentatively, D is TRBD1 (6 bases). Germline values: CDR1 SGDLS, CDR2 YYNGEE. V lost 7 bases and J 1 base, leaving 12 bases between the germline ends. The CDR3 spans 14 residues. This chain's CDR3 is CASGEGGSNQPQHF. For the CDR3, the DNA is TGTGCCAGCGGCGAAGGGGGGAGCAATCAGCCCCAGCATTTT.

The rearrangement links TRBV29-1 to TRBJ1-1, with 7 bases aligning to TRBD1. The junction had 10 bases not matched to a gene; V was cut back by 4 bases and J by 2 bases. The CDR3 covers 15 residues. Germline lookup yields CDR1 SQVTM and CDR2 ANQGSEA. CDR3 sequence: CSVADFGTANTEAFF. The CDR3 DNA reads TGCAGCGTTGCTGATTTCGGGACAGCAAACACTGAAGCTTTCTTT.

The chain carries TRBV9 and TRBJ2-7, with TRBD2 matching 10 bases. CDR3 length equals 16 residues. The trim removed 0 bases at V and 0 bases at J, leaving 3 bases unmatched. Germline V gene sequence: CDR1 SGDLS, CDR2 YYNGEE. The CDR3: CASSVEASGSSYEQYF. The DNA for the CDR3 is TGTGCCAGCAGCGTAGAGGCTAGCGGGAGCTCCTACGAGCAGTACTTC.

The V call is TRBV5-6, the J call TRBJ2-1; perhaps TRBD1 as D (5 bases). The CDR3 is made up of 12 amino acids. Germline V gives CDR1 SGHDT, CDR2 YYEEEE. The ends were cut back, 6 bases at V and 4 bases at J, with 8 bases in the middle. In nucleotides, the CDR3 is TGTGCCAGCACATCAGGGTACAATGAGCAGTTCTTC. Protein product: CASTSGYNEQFF.

The V gene is TRBV20-1, the J gene TRBJ2-1, with a weak D call TRBD1 (5 bases). Trimming stripped 3 bases from V and 2 bases from J, with 11 bases between. Germline loops: CDR1 DFQATT, CDR2 SNEGSKA (reference sequence). There are 14 residues in the CDR3. CDR3 DNA sequence: TGCAGTGCTAGCTCAGGGCTACCCTACAATGAGCAGTTCTTC. Its translation is CSASSGLPYNEQFF.

The V gene is TRBV20-1, the J gene TRBJ2-1, with D perhaps matching TRBD1 (6 bases). V dropped 4 bases and J dropped 7 bases, with 23 bases sitting between them. The CDR3 consists of 16 residues. The germline CDR1 and CDR2 sequences are DFQATT and SNEGSKA (reference sequence). The CDR3 region has the DNA TGCAGTGCTAACAAGCGCGTAACAGGGATAGCTAATGAGCAGTTCTTC. Amino acids: CSANKRVTGIANEQFF.

This chain uses TRBV5-1 with TRBJ2-1; D might be TRBD2 (5 bases). This CDR3 has 19 amino acids. The V gene's germline CDR1 is SGHRS and CDR2 YFSETQ. Deletions cut 2 bases from V and 7 bases from J, with 28 bases between. The chain's CDR3 is CASSFTPGGWKSRENEQFF. The CDR3 DNA follows: TGCGCCAGCAGCTTCACCCCAGGAGGCTGGAAGTCTAGGGAGAATGAGCAGTTCTTC. Combining the CDR3 with reference TRBV5-1 and TRBJ2-1 gives the whole variable domain KAGVTQTPRYLIKTRGQQVTLSCSPISGHRSVSWYQQTPGQGLQFLFEYFSETQRNKGNFPGRFSGRQFSNSRSEMNVSTLELGDSALYLCASSFTPGGWKSRENEQFFGPGTRLTVL.

This clonotype was detected only a few times. This chain uses TRBV6-2 or TRBV6-3 with TRBJ2-1, with 9 nucleotides matching TRBD2. Germline V CDR1 and CDR2: MNHEY, SVGEGT. Trimming cost V 1 base and J 9 bases; bases outside gene matches: 4. The CDR3 is 14 amino acids. For the CDR3, the DNA is TGTGCCAGCAGTTACTTTAGCGGGGGCGTTGAGCAGTTCTTC. It yields the protein CASSYFSGGVEQFF.

The chain links TRBV12-3 or TRBV12-4 to TRBJ2-3, with D hard to call. V lost 9 bases to trimming and J lost 6 bases, with 13 bases between them. The CDR3 totals 12 residues. CDR3 region: CASLPFSDTQYF. The CDR3 DNA follows: TGTGCCAGTTTGCCTTTCAGTGATACGCAGTATTTT.

The chain combines TRBV20-1 with TRBJ2-5; 8 bases fit TRBD2. V was clipped by 4 bases and J by 5 bases; unmatched bases: 9. This CDR3 spans 14 amino acids. From germline, CDR1 is DFQATT and CDR2 SNEGSKA (reference sequence). The CDR3 loop is CSAIGAGGLETQYF. The CDR3 region has the DNA TGCAGTGCTATTGGTGCGGGGGGATTGGAGACCCAGTACTTC.

V is TRBV5-1 and J is TRBJ2-1; either TRBD1 or TRBD2 may supply D (5 bases each). CDR3 length: 15 residues. Germline assignment: CDR1 SGHRS and CDR2 YFSETQ. Trimming pared 4 bases from V and 8 bases from J, leaving 19 bases between. Here the CDR3 DNA reads TGCGCCAGCAGCGAAACCGGGACCCGAGGGGATGAGCAGTTCTTC. Translated: CASSETGTRGDEQFF. The whole variable domain, remainder taken from reference TRBV5-1 and TRBJ2-1, is KAGVTQTPRYLIKTRGQQVTLSCSPISGHRSVSWYQQTPGQGLQFLFEYFSETQRNKGNFPGRFSGRQFSNSRSEMNVSTLELGDSALYLCASSETGTRGDEQFFGPGTRLTVL.

Details on this clonotype: A junction end diverges from the germline sequence, so it may reflect a read error. The gene calls are TRBV7-7 and TRBJ2-1; 10 bases fit TRBD2. The CDR3 length is 13 residues. CDR1 and CDR2 (germline): SSHAT, FNYEAQ (reference sequence). CDR3 amino acids: CASSRTSGWEQFF. The CDR3 coding sequence is TGTGCTAGCAGCCGGACTAGCGGTTGGGAGCAGTTCTTC.

CDR3 DNA: TGTGCCATCAGTGAGTCTGGCGACGAGCAGTACTTC. Residues: CAISESGDEQYF. The gene calls are TRBV10-3 and TRBJ2-7; D remains unclear. CDR1 is ENHRY and CDR2 is SYGVKD in the germline V gene. CDR3 length equals 12 residues. Trimming pared 0 bases from V and 5 bases from J, leaving 5 bases between.

This rearrangement joins TRBV5-1 to TRBJ2-7, with D possibly being TRBD1 or TRBD2 (5 bases each). The V gene's germline CDR1 is SGHRS and CDR2 YFSETQ. This CDR3 has 11 residues. With 4 bases removed from V and 8 bases from J, the gap between germline ends came to 10 bases. DNA for the CDR3: TGCGCCAGCAGCCCAGAGGGGCAGCAGTACTTC. Encoded protein: CASSPEGQQYF.

There are a few counts of this clonotype. The V and J genes are TRBV9 and TRBJ2-7; TRBD1 aligns across 7 bases. The V gene's germline CDR1 is SGDLS and CDR2 YYNGEE. Unmatched junction bases numbered 3, after V lost 0 bases and J lost 6 bases. This CDR3 spans 13 amino acids. The CDR3 sequence: CASSVGAGGEQYF. Written as DNA, the CDR3 is TGTGCCAGCAGCGTAGGTGCAGGGGGCGAGCAGTACTTC. Full variable domain (missing parts from reference TRBV9 and TRBJ2-7): DSGVTQTPKHLITATGQRVTLRCSPRSGDLSVYWYQQSLDQGLQFLIQYYNGEERAKGNILERFSAQQFPDLHSELNLSSLELGDSALYFCASSVGAGGEQYFGPGTRLTVT.

The rearrangement links TRBV10-2 to TRBJ2-7; weak D call: TRBD2 (6 bases). V lost 10 bases, J lost 6 bases, and 13 bases lay in between. The CDR3 is 11 residues long. CDR1 and CDR2 from the germline V gene are WSHSY and SAAADI. CDR3 DNA: TGCGCCACCCATTGGGGGGTCGAGCAGTACTTC. Residues: CATHWGVEQYF.

This chain uses TRBV12-3 or TRBV12-4 with TRBJ2-5, with D perhaps matching TRBD2 (5 bases). The CDR3 consists of 13 residues. Trimming left V 5 bases short and J 5 bases short, with 12 bases between. The DNA of the CDR3 is TGTGCCAGCAGTCGTACTAGGAGTGAGACCCAGTACTTC. Translating gives CASSRTRSETQYF.

The V and J genes are TRBV3-1 and TRBJ2-3; no firm D call. Trimming cost V 0 bases and J 2 bases, with 9 bases left between them. CDR1 and CDR2 (germline): LGHDT, YNNKEL (reference sequence). The CDR3 sequence is 15 residues long. In DNA, the CDR3 is TGTGCCAGCAGCCAAGAGATGAGCGACACAGATACGCAGTATTTT. This codes for CASSQEMSDTDTQYF.

The chain uses TRBV7-9 and TRBJ1-1; D might be TRBD1 (5 bases). This CDR3 is built from 13 residues. Trimming removed 7 bases at V and 0 bases at J, with 9 bases between. Germline V CDR1 and CDR2: SEHNR, FQNEAQ (reference sequence). CDR3 DNA: TGTGCCAGCACCGCGGGGGTGAACACTGAAGCTTTCTTT. It encodes CASTAGVNTEAFF.

This chain uses TRBV4-3 with TRBJ2-1; D remains ambiguous. The germline CDR1 and CDR2 sequences are LGHNA and YSLEER. The V gene lost 0 bases and the J gene lost 9 bases, with 21 bases spanning the gap. The CDR3 length is 17 residues. The CDR3 sequence is CASSQDRRRQKPGEQFF. CDR3 sequence (DNA): TGCGCCAGCAGCCAAGATCGGCGACGGCAAAAGCCCGGTGAGCAGTTCTTC.

The chain is built from TRBV7-9 and TRBJ2-1; perhaps TRBD2 as D (5 bases). The CDR3 has 13 amino acids. V shed 1 base and J shed 8 bases, with 9 bases lying between them. CDR1 and CDR2 (germline): SEHNR, FQNEAQ (reference sequence). DNA of the CDR3: TGTGCCAGCAGCTTAGGAGGGTATGATGAGCAGTTCTTC. Translating it yields CASSLGGYDEQFF.

This clonotype was counted a few times. A read error may produce the germline difference seen at one junction end. V and J are TRBV6-1 and TRBJ2-1; D is possibly TRBD1 (5 bases). The CDR3 extends over 14 amino acids. Germline V gives CDR1 MNHNS, CDR2 SASEGT. DNA for the CDR3: TGTACCAGCATCGACAGTAGAGGTTACAATGAGCAGTTCTTC. Its translation: CTSIDSRGYNEQFF.

This chain joins TRBV12-3 or TRBV12-4 and TRBJ2-1; 11 bases match TRBD2. V lost 7 bases and J lost 10; bases outside the gene matches: 6. CDR3 length: 13 residues. The CDR3 DNA reads as TGTGCCAGCACCCTAGCGGGAGGCCTGGAGCAGTTCTTC. It translates to CASTLAGGLEQFF.

The V call is TRBV7-2, the J call TRBJ2-4; D is uncertain. Germline CDR1 SGHTA, CDR2 FQGNSA. The CDR3 covers 13 residues. Trimming cost V 6 bases and J 0 bases, with 6 bases left between them. The CDR3 protein is CASRDPAKNIQYF. In nucleotides, the CDR3 is TGTGCCAGCAGGGACCCAGCCAAAAACATTCAGTACTTC.

The chain combines TRBV20-1 with TRBJ1-2; no clear D. This CDR3 region has 13 residues. CDR1 is DFQATT and CDR2 is SNEGSKA in the germline V gene (reference sequence). Trimming stripped 4 bases from V and 4 bases from J, with 13 bases between. CDR3 nucleotides: TGCAGTGCTATGGTAACGCAGCCCTATGGCTACACCTTC. Protein sequence: CSAMVTQPYGYTF.

This chain links TRBV20-1 with TRBJ2-6, with D possibly being TRBD2 (5 bases). Germline V gene data show CDR1 as DFQATT and CDR2 as SNEGSKA (reference sequence). The CDR3 is 20 amino acids. Trimming left V 0 bases short and J 0 bases short, with 21 bases between. CDR3 DNA sequence: TGCAGTGCTAGAGATTCAGCGGAAGCACTTAGAAGCTCTGGGGCCAACGTCCTGACTTTC. It is translated as CSARDSAEALRSSGANVLTF.

The chain employs TRBV6-2 or TRBV6-3 and TRBJ1-1, with a tentative D call TRBD1 (5 bases). CDR1 is MNHEY, CDR2 SVGEGT, per germline. The ends were cut back, 2 bases at V and 1 base at J, with 11 bases in the middle. The CDR3 is 15 residues long. Here the CDR3 DNA reads TGTGCCAGCAGTTACGTCGCAGGGAGGAACACTGAAGCTTTCTTT. The encoded protein is CASSYVAGRNTEAFF.